This T cell receptor beta chain was captured in a study of CD8 T cells in ankylosing spondylitis. Regarding the study as a whole: In ankylosing spondylitis patients, matched synovial fluid reportedly showed significant enrichment of disease-linked clones. Characteristic of ankylosing spondylitis blood, it appeared, was a TCR beta motif comprising roughly 8 highly homologous variants.

Germline CDR1 reads SGHVS; CDR2 reads FQNEAQ. This CDR3 comprises 20 residues. V was clipped by 6 bases and J by 0 bases; unmatched bases: 15. The table lists this clonotype with many counts. Its target is not known. Each CDR3 protein gets one entry after TCRdb re-called the 5' RACE reads with MiXCR. The sample records approximately 100,000 distinct CDR3 sequences, about 7.7% being singletons. The origin of this receptor is a male donor with ankylosing spondylitis or in good health (not recorded which). The sample taken for sequencing was blood, either unsorted or a sorted T cell fraction (not recorded which). The rearrangement links TRBV7-8 to TRBJ2-1, with TRBD2 identical over 12 bases. CDR3 coding DNA: TGTGCCAGCAGTAAGATGTTGGGACTAGCGGGCGATAGCTCCTACAATGAGCAGTTCTTC. Residues: CASSKMLGLAGDSSYNEQFF.